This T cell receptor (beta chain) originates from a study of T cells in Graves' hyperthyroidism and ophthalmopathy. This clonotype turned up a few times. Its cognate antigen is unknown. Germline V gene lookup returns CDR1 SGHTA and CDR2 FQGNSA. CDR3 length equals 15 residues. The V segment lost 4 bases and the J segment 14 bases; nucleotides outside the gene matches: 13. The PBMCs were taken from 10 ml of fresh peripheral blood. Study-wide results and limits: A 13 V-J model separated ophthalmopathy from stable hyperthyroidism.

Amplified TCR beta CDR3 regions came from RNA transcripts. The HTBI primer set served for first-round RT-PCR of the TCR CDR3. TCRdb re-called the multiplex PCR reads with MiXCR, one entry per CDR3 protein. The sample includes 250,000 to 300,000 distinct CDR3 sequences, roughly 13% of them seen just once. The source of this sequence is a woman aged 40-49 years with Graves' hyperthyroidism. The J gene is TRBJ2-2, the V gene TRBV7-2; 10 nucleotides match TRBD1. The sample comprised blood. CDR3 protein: CASSSRDRGSGKLFF. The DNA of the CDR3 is TGTGCCAGCAGCTCCCGGGACAGGGGATCCGGGAAACTGTTTTTT.